A selection of T cell receptor beta chains follows, all from one sample in a study of Graves' ophthalmopathy and Graves' hyperthyroidism. MiXCR, applied by TCRdb to the multiplex PCR reads, yields one record per CDR3 protein. The repertoire consists of roughly 700,000 distinct CDR3 sequences, with roughly 41% occurring once and the leading ten covering 44%. Sequenced: peripheral blood. These receptors were obtained from an adult man with Graves' ophthalmopathy. Each CDR3 is given with its conserved first and last residue. D genes are given only for firm matches. Clone size appears in some rows only: once, few, many, or a class for an expanded clone.

>TRBJ1-5|.|TRBV10-3|.
CAIGDGETQHF
TGTGCCATCGGGGACGGAGAGACCCAGCATTTT
>TRBJ2-7|.|TRBV11-2|TRBD1
CASSQDAGQGVSEQYF
TGTGCCAGCAGCCAAGATGCGGGACAGGGAGTCTCCGAGCAGTACTTC
>TRBJ2-7|.|TRBV9|TRBD1
CASSVGDREVGEQYF
TGTGCCAGCAGCGTAGGGGACAGGGAGGTTGGCGAGCAGTACTTC
>TRBJ2-7|.|TRBV2|TRBD2
CASSAVAGNAYEQYF
TGTGCCAGCAGTGCTGTAGCGGGGAATGCCTACGAGCAGTACTTC
>TRBJ1-2|many|TRBV29-1|TRBD1
CSVEDQGVGYTF
TGCAGCGTTGAAGATCAGGGGGTTGGCTACACCTTC
>TRBJ2-7|few|TRBV7-2|TRBD2
CASSLVRLAGSYEQYF
TGTGCCAGCAGCTTAGTACGTCTAGCGGGGTCCTACGAGCAGTACTTC
>TRBJ1-5|.|TRBV6-2/TRBV6-3|TRBD1
CASSYSGTGGKDQPQHF
TGTGCCAGCAGTTATTCCGGGACAGGGGGAAAGGATCAGCCCCAGCATTTT
>TRBJ2-7|few|TRBV7-9|.
CASSLEADSYEQYF
TGTGCCAGCAGCTTAGAAGCAGACTCCTACGAGCAGTACTTC
>TRBJ1-5|.|TRBV15|TRBD1
CARRGTGGGNQPQHF
TGTGCTAGACGGGGGACAGGGGGGGGGAATCAGCCCCAGCATTTT
>TRBJ1-2|.|TRBV2|TRBD1
CASSLLATGGHYGYTF
TGTGCCAGCAGTTTACTAGCGACAGGGGGGCACTATGGCTACACCTTC
>TRBJ2-7|.|TRBV20-1|.
CSARDSDRATYEQYF
TGCAGTGCTAGAGATTCCGACCGGGCTACCTACGAGCAGTACTTC
>TRBJ2-7|.|TRBV30|.
CAWSVYEGQYF
TGTGCCTGGAGTGTATATGAGGGGCAGTACTTC
>TRBJ1-2|many|TRBV2|.
CASREDSANYGYTF
TGTGCCAGCAGGGAGGACAGTGCAAACTATGGCTACACCTTC
>TRBJ1-1|many|TRBV19|TRBD1
CASTRTGEYTEAFF
TGTGCCAGTACCAGGACAGGGGAATACACTGAAGCTTTCTTT
>TRBJ2-5|.|TRBV2|TRBD1
CASSGTGSETQYF
TGTGCCAGCAGTGGGACAGGGAGTGAGACCCAGTACTTC